Following are 29 T cell receptor beta chains from one sample sequenced in a study of blood T cell repertoires in COVID-19. Using immunoSEQ multiplex PCR, the repertoire was profiled, and TCRdb retains in-frame clones only, with some absent. The repertoire includes 270,000 or so clones, approximately 84% of them detected once, and about 9.1% sits in the top ten. The sample taken for sequencing was peripheral blood. These receptors came from a human donor in a cohort sampled during active COVID-19.

CDR3 DNA sequence: TGCGCCAGCAGCCAAAGGGGAGGCGATACGCAGTATTTT. Translation gives CASSQRGGDTQYF. The chain has TRBV4-1 and TRBJ2-3; D is perhaps TRBD2 (6 bases). The CDR3 totals 13 residues. The germline V gene encodes CDR1 MGHRA and CDR2 YSYEKL. V was pared by 2 bases and J by 6 bases, with 9 bases between.

The V gene is TRBV27, the J gene TRBJ2-5, with 7 positions matching TRBD1. Germline CDR1 and CDR2: MNHEY and SMNVEV (reference sequence). V shed 1 base, J shed 2 bases, and the junction held 7 bases outside the gene matches. This CDR3 contains 16 residues. The CDR3 DNA follows: TGTGCCAGCAGTTTATACTACGGGACAGTACAAGAGACCCAGTACTTC. Its translation is CASSLYYGTVQETQYF.

CDR3 coding DNA: TGTGCCAGTCACAGCGGTGACAATCAGCCCCAGCATTTT. Residues: CASHSGDNQPQHF. The chain recombines TRBV6-5 with TRBJ1-5; D not certain. Germline V lookup: CDR1 MNHEY, CDR2 SVGAGI. The CDR3 is made up of 13 amino acids. Trimming cost V 9 bases and J 3 bases, with 12 bases left between them.

About this clone itself: Distinct nucleotide sequences in the sample also encode this CDR3. The chain is built from TRBV9 and TRBJ2-2; 8 nucleotides match TRBD2. Germline CDR1 is SGDLS and CDR2 is YYNGEE. The CDR3 contains 15 residues. V dropped 0 bases and J dropped 5; count of bases not matched to a gene: 3. CDR3 bases: TGTGCCAGCAGCGTAGTTAGCGGGGCTACCGGGGAGCTGTTTTTT. Amino acids: CASSVVSGATGELFF. Supplemented by reference TRBV9 and TRBJ2-2, the full variable domain reads DSGVTQTPKHLITATGQRVTLRCSPRSGDLSVYWYQQSLDQGLQFLIQYYNGEERAKGNILERFSAQQFPDLHSELNLSSLELGDSALYFCASSVVSGATGELFFGEGSRLTVL.

The gene calls are TRBV12-3 or TRBV12-4 and TRBJ1-2; TRBD1 agrees at 9 bases. The junction had 2 bases not matched to a gene; V was cut back by 6 bases and J by 6 bases. The CDR3 has 12 amino acids. The DNA of the CDR3 is TGTGCCAGCAGCCGGACAGGGGATGGCTACACCTTC. The encoded protein is CASSRTGDGYTF.

V usage is TRBV9 and J usage is TRBJ2-1; no definite D call. CDR1 SGDLS and CDR2 YYNGEE come from the germline V gene. Trimming removed 0 bases at V and 0 bases at J, with 10 bases between. The CDR3 extends over 16 amino acids. The DNA of the CDR3 is TGTGCCAGCAGCGTAGGTGGCGGTGACTCCTACAATGAGCAGTTCTTC. Translating it yields CASSVGGGDSYNEQFF.

The rearrangement uses TRBV5-1 and TRBJ1-1; 7 nucleotides match TRBD1. This CDR3 spans 15 amino acids. Germline V gives CDR1 SGHRS, CDR2 YFSETQ. Trimming took 1 base from V and 11 from J; bases not matched to a gene: 14. CDR3 region: CASSLSAGGSGIAFF. In DNA form, the CDR3 reads TGCGCCAGCAGCTTGTCGGCAGGGGGATCGGGTATTGCTTTCTTT.

V gene TRBV19 combines with J gene TRBJ1-1, with 7 bases that match TRBD1. In germline, CDR1 is LNHDA, CDR2 SQIVND (reference sequence). Trimming cost V 1 base and J 8 bases; bases outside gene matches: 7. The CDR3 spans 14 residues. The CDR3 loop is CASSIANRGSEAFF. The CDR3 bases are TGTGCCAGTAGTATAGCAAACAGGGGTTCAGAAGCTTTCTTT.

The chain has TRBV10-2 and TRBJ2-7, with a possible D match to TRBD2 (6 bases). Trimming took 6 bases from V and 6 from J, leaving 18 bases between them. The CDR3 spans 14 residues. Per the germline V gene, CDR1 is WSHSY and CDR2 is SAAADI. CDR3 nucleotides: TGCGCCAGCAGCTTGGGGGGTGGGACCGGCGAGCAGTACTTC. It is translated as CASSLGGGTGEQYF.

The CDR3 loop reads CASSSGGGLRYYGYTF. The CDR3 coding sequence is TGTGCCAGCAGCTCCGGCGGGGGCCTAAGGTACTATGGCTACACCTTC. The chain recombines TRBV13 with TRBJ1-2; possibly TRBD1 for D (6 bases). V dropped 4 bases and J dropped 3 bases, with 18 bases sitting between them. This CDR3 is built from 16 residues. Germline values: CDR1 PRHDT, CDR2 FYEKMQ (reference sequence).

The sample holds one count of this clone. The rearrangement joins TRBV5-5 to TRBJ2-5, with 9 positions matching TRBD2. The CDR3 totals 17 residues. CDR1 SGHKS and CDR2 YYEKEE come from the germline V gene (reference sequence). V lost 2 bases and J lost 5; bases outside the gene matches: 13. In nucleotides, the CDR3 is TGTGCCAGCAGCTTTCGAGCTAGCGGGGTGGCCGGGGAGACCCAGTACTTC. Protein: CASSFRASGVAGETQYF. The entire variable domain, with the rest obtained from reference TRBV5-5 and TRBJ2-5, is as follows: DAGVTQSPTHLIKTRGQQVTLRCSPISGHKSVSWYQQVLGQGPQFIFQYYEKEERGRGNFPDRFSARQFPNYSSELNVNALLLGDSALYLCASSFRASGVAGETQYFGPGTRLLVL.

The V and J genes are TRBV5-8 and TRBJ1-3; D gene ambiguous. Germline CDR1 and CDR2: SGHTS and YDEGEE. The CDR3 is made up of 15 amino acids. V lost 0 bases and J lost 0, with 7 bases in between. CDR3 nucleotide sequence: TGTGCCAGCAGCTTGGGGCAGAACTCTGGAAACACCATATATTTT. Its protein product is CASSLGQNSGNTIYF.

The rearrangement links TRBV21-1 to TRBJ1-3; the tabulated D call, TRBD1, remains unverified against the DNA. TRBV21-1 is designated a pseudogene. The CDR3 is 16 amino acids. CDR3 sequence reads: CASSKCPTRSGNTIYF. CDR3 sequence (DNA): TGTGCCAGCAGCAAATGCCCGACACGCTCTGGAAACACCATATATTTT.

This chain joins TRBV10-2 and TRBJ1-6; 7 bases are a match to TRBD1. V shed 3 bases, J shed 9 bases, and the junction held 8 bases outside the gene matches. Germline CDR1 WSHSY, CDR2 SAAADI. CDR3 length equals 15 residues. CDR3 residues: CASSDRQGGSSPLHF. In DNA, the CDR3 is TGCGCCAGCAGTGACCGACAGGGTGGGAGTTCACCCCTCCACTTT.

The chain recombines TRBV6-5 with TRBJ1-2; D perhaps matches TRBD1 (6 bases). Germline lookup yields CDR1 MNHEY and CDR2 SVGAGI. V shed 5 bases and J shed 8 bases, with 15 bases lying between them. CDR3 length: 13 amino acids. The CDR3 reads CASSPTGKEGYTF. DNA of the CDR3: TGTGCCAGCAGTCCGACAGGCAAGGAAGGCTACACCTTC.

This clone was picked up one time. The V call is TRBV7-9, the J call TRBJ2-7; a possible D gene is TRBD2 (5 bases). This CDR3 has 17 residues. Trimming pared 1 base from V and 2 bases from J, leaving 18 bases between. Germline CDR1 is SEHNR and CDR2 is FQNEAQ (reference sequence). This CDR3 is CASSLVIGVSGTYEQYF. The CDR3 DNA sequence: TGTGCCAGCAGCTTAGTCATCGGCGTCAGCGGAACCTACGAGCAGTACTTC.

The chain joins TRBV11-2 to TRBJ2-5, with 8 positions matching TRBD2. The CDR3 is 16 residues long. Trimming removed 5 bases from V and 2 bases from J; junction bases left unmatched: 10. Germline-derived CDR1 and CDR2 are SGHAT and FQNNGV. CDR3 sequence (DNA): TGTGCCAGCAGCCGCGGGGTAGCGGGGCAGCAAGAGACCCAGTACTTC. This codes for CASSRGVAGQQETQYF.

The rearrangement links TRBV5-6 to TRBJ2-5; the match to TRBD1 covers 7 bases. Germline loops: CDR1 SGHDT, CDR2 YYEEEE. CDR3 length: 15 amino acids. V lost 0 bases and J lost 2; bases outside the gene matches: 4. The CDR3 DNA reads as TGTGCCAGCAGCTTGGACGGGACAGTACAAGAGACCCAGTACTTC. It yields the protein CASSLDGTVQETQYF.

The rearrangement uses TRBV19 and TRBJ2-7, with TRBD1 as a possible D gene (5 bases). The CDR3 runs 13 residues. CDR1 is LNHDA and CDR2 is SQIVND in the germline V gene (reference sequence). Trimming stripped 10 bases from V and 2 bases from J, with 15 bases between. CDR3 sequence (DNA): TGTGCCACCACCGGGTGGGGCCCCTACGAGCAGTACTTC. It translates to CATTGWGPYEQYF.

This chain uses TRBV6-5 with TRBJ2-7; maybe TRBD1 (5 bases). Germline CDR1 reads MNHEY; CDR2 reads SVGAGI. V was clipped by 8 bases and J by 0 bases, with 14 bases between them. The CDR3 loop spans 14 amino acids. The CDR3 region has the DNA TGTGCCAGCGTGTCCGGAAGGGGCTCCTACGAGCAGTACTTC. It is translated as CASVSGRGSYEQYF.

CDR3 in amino acids: CASSFGSGSTDTQYF. The CDR3 region has the DNA TGTGCCAGCAGCTTTGGTTCGGGGTCGACAGATACGCAGTATTTT. The chain has TRBV11-3 and TRBJ2-3, with D possibly being TRBD2 (5 bases). The germline V and J ends were trimmed by 3 bases and 3 bases, with 13 bases remaining between them. The CDR3 loop spans 15 amino acids. Germline CDR1 is SGHNT and CDR2 is YENEEA.

The chain combines TRBV19 with TRBJ2-3; a weak D match, TRBD2 (5 bases). The length of the CDR3 is 15 residues. Germline-derived CDR1 and CDR2 are LNHDA and SQIVND (reference sequence). The V gene lost 5 bases and the J gene lost 0 bases, with 12 bases spanning the gap. The CDR3 DNA reads as TGTGCCAGTAGTGGGCTAGCCGTGAGCACAGATACGCAGTATTTT. Protein: CASSGLAVSTDTQYF.

The chain recombines TRBV11-2 with TRBJ2-1; maybe TRBD1 (6 bases). Germline V gene lookup returns CDR1 SGHAT and CDR2 FQNNGV. V lost 5 bases to trimming and J lost 1 base, with 12 bases between them. This CDR3 comprises 15 residues. The CDR3 region is CASSPRDTSYNEQFF. CDR3 coding DNA: TGTGCCAGCAGCCCCCGGGACACTTCCTACAATGAGCAGTTCTTC.

This chain connects TRBV7-9 to TRBJ2-5; TRBD2 agrees at 9 bases. Trimming cost V 4 bases and J 5 bases; bases outside gene matches: 8. Germline CDR1 is SEHNR and CDR2 is FQNEAQ (reference sequence). The CDR3 runs to 15 residues. CDR3 amino acids: CASSSGTSWGETQYF. CDR3 bases: TGTGCCAGCAGCTCCGGGACTAGCTGGGGGGAGACCCAGTACTTC.

The chain has TRBV5-5 and TRBJ2-2; 13 nucleotides agree with TRBD2. Germline V gene sequence: CDR1 SGHKS, CDR2 YYEKEE (reference sequence). The CDR3 is 17 amino acids. The trim removed 5 bases at V and 5 bases at J, leaving 9 bases unmatched. In DNA form, the CDR3 reads TGTGCCAGCAGGCCCGGGACTAGCGGGGCGGGAACCGGGGAGCTGTTTTTT. Residues: CASRPGTSGAGTGELFF.

As for this clone: At the DNA level, this CDR3 is encoded by other sequences in the same sample as well. The genes are TRBV4-2 and TRBJ2-7; 11 nucleotides line up with TRBD2. Germline values: CDR1 LGHNA, CDR2 YNFKEQ. The J segment lost 4 bases and the V segment lost 1 base, leaving 3 bases of the junction unmatched. This CDR3 is 15 amino acids long. The CDR3 DNA reads TGTGCCAGCAGCCAAGCTACTAGCGGGAGTTACGAGCAGTACTTC. Encoded protein: CASSQATSGSYEQYF.

This sequence joins TRBV19 and TRBJ1-5; TRBD1 is a possible D gene (5 bases). Germline V lookup: CDR1 LNHDA, CDR2 SQIVND (reference sequence). The V and J ends lost 6 bases and 5 bases respectively, with 14 bases between them. The CDR3 is made up of 14 amino acids. CDR3 coding DNA: TGTGCCAGTAGAGTTGGGGGGTTCGATCAGCCCCAGCATTTT. Encoded protein: CASRVGGFDQPQHF.

CDR3 region: CASSARAGSGNTIYF. For the CDR3, the DNA is TGCGCCAGCAGCGCCCGCGCCGGGTCTGGAAACACCATATATTTT. The V gene is TRBV4-3, the J gene TRBJ1-3, with D unclear. The CDR3 sequence is 15 residues long. Germline values: CDR1 LGHNA, CDR2 YSLEER. Trimming removed 5 bases at V and 1 base at J, with 12 bases between.

The chain combines TRBV28 with TRBJ1-1; tentative D call: TRBD1 (6 bases). The germline V gene encodes CDR1 MDHEN and CDR2 SYDVKM. V gave up 5 bases and J gave up 4 bases, with 20 bases separating them. This CDR3 spans 16 amino acids. CDR3 sequence (DNA): TGTGCCAGCAGTGGGAACTACAGGGCCGTAGGCACTGAAGCTTTCTTT. Protein sequence: CASSGNYRAVGTEAFF.